The 23 T cell receptor beta chains below come from one sample, sequenced in a study of T cell responses to AZD1222 COVID-19 vaccine. Method: immunoSEQ multiplex PCR; TCRdb's copy keeps in-frame clones and lacks some. Of about 140,000 clones in the sample, approximately 91% were seen once. The material sequenced was peripheral blood, taken 28 days after the second AZD1222 dose. The receptor set was obtained from an adult who received the AZD1222 COVID-19 vaccine.

The V gene is TRBV6-1, the J gene TRBJ1-3; 9 bases line up with TRBD1. The CDR3 has 18 residues. Per germline, CDR1 MNHNS and CDR2 SASEGT. The V and J ends lost 2 bases and 3 bases, in that order; junction bases with no gene match: 11. CDR3 sequence (DNA): TGTGCCAGCAGTGAAACGGAGCTGTACAGGGGGCTTGGAAACACCATATATTTT. Residues: CASSETELYRGLGNTIYF.

The V call is TRBV9, the J call TRBJ2-1, with a possible D match to TRBD1 (7 bases). The CDR3 totals 14 residues. With 0 bases removed from V and 7 bases from J, the gap between germline ends came to 11 bases. Germline loops: CDR1 SGDLS, CDR2 YYNGEE. CDR3 sequence: CASSVEAGGNEQFF. The CDR3 DNA sequence: TGTGCCAGCAGCGTAGAAGCAGGGGGGAATGAGCAGTTCTTC.

The chain uses TRBV5-1 and TRBJ2-3; TRBD2 matches 14 bases. The V gene's germline CDR1 is SGHRS and CDR2 YFSETQ. The CDR3 is 14 amino acids. V was clipped by 4 bases and J by 8 bases; unmatched bases: 3. This CDR3 reads CASSEGLAGATQYF. The CDR3 nucleotides read TGCGCCAGCAGCGAGGGACTAGCGGGGGCTACGCAGTATTTT.

The chain joins TRBV7-3 to TRBJ2-1, with D perhaps matching TRBD2 (6 bases). This CDR3 is 13 amino acids long. Germline V lookup: CDR1 SGHTA, CDR2 FQGTGA. V lost 5 bases to trimming and J lost 8 bases, with 13 bases between them. CDR3 nucleotide sequence: TGTGCCAGCAGCCCGACTAGTGACGATGAGCAGTTCTTC. Protein: CASSPTSDDEQFF.

The V gene is TRBV19, the J gene TRBJ1-5; D is unresolved. The CDR3 is 16 amino acids. With 1 base removed from V and 6 bases from J, the gap between germline ends came to 16 bases. Germline V gene data show CDR1 as LNHDA and CDR2 as SQIVND (reference sequence). CDR3 nucleotides: TGTGCCAGTAGTATAGGACGGGCAGCGTGGGGTCAGCCCCAGCATTTT. Translated: CASSIGRAAWGQPQHF.

The V gene is TRBV7-9, the J gene TRBJ1-5; maybe TRBD1 (5 bases). V gave up 5 bases and J gave up 2 bases, with 10 bases separating them. There are 14 residues in the CDR3. The germline CDR1 and CDR2 sequences are SEHNR and FQNEAQ (reference sequence). This CDR3 is CASSEGRGNQPQHF. For the CDR3, the DNA is TGTGCCAGCAGCGAGGGACGCGGCAATCAGCCCCAGCATTTT.

This CDR3 reads CASSFHSGHDEQFF. The CDR3 DNA sequence: TGTGCCAGCAGCTTCCACTCGGGACACGATGAGCAGTTCTTC. The rearrangement uses TRBV7-2 and TRBJ2-1; D is possibly TRBD1 (6 bases). The CDR3 has 14 amino acids. Germline V CDR1 and CDR2: SGHTA, FQGNSA. With 3 bases removed from V and 8 bases from J, the gap between germline ends came to 14 bases.

This chain links TRBV5-6 with TRBJ1-2, with no clear D. V lost 0 bases to trimming and J lost 3 bases, with 9 bases between them. CDR1 is SGHDT and CDR2 is YYEEEE in the germline V gene. The CDR3 runs 14 residues. In DNA, the CDR3 is TGTGCCAGCAGCTTGGAAGGAATCGACTATGGCTACACCTTC. This translates into CASSLEGIDYGYTF.

J is TRBJ1-5 and V is TRBV5-5; 7 bases are a match to TRBD1. The junction had 6 bases not matched to a gene; V was cut back by 2 bases and J by 1 base. Germline V CDR1 and CDR2: SGHKS, YYEKEE (reference sequence). This CDR3 has 16 residues. DNA for the CDR3: TGTGCCAGCAGCTTCCTACAGGGGCCGAGCAATCAGCCCCAGCATTTT. It specifies CASSFLQGPSNQPQHF.

The genes are TRBV2 and TRBJ2-7; D remains unclear. Trimming left V 3 bases short and J 4 bases short, with 22 bases between. From germline, CDR1 is SNHLY and CDR2 FYNNEI. The CDR3 sequence is 17 residues long. The CDR3 sequence: CASSDGEGNVRVYEQYF. CDR3 nucleotides: TGTGCCAGCAGTGATGGGGAAGGAAATGTCCGGGTTTACGAGCAGTACTTC.

The chain couples TRBV5-1 to TRBJ1-2; D remains ambiguous. V lost 3 bases to trimming and J lost 3 bases, with 9 bases between them. This CDR3 region has 13 residues. Germline assignment: CDR1 SGHRS and CDR2 YFSETQ. The CDR3 region has the DNA TGCGCCAGCAGCTCGGCTGCGTACTATGGCTACACCTTC. This codes for CASSSAAYYGYTF.

The genes are TRBV24-1 and TRBJ1-5, with a possible D match to TRBD1 (5 bases). In germline, CDR1 is KGHDR, CDR2 SFDVKD. V lost 5 bases and J lost 7, with 14 bases in between. This CDR3 comprises 14 residues. This CDR3 reads CATSAAGREQPQHF. In DNA, the CDR3 is TGTGCCACCAGTGCCGCCGGCAGGGAACAGCCCCAGCATTTT.

The chain carries TRBV2 and TRBJ1-4; 10 bases are shared with TRBD1. The J segment lost 7 bases and the V segment lost 4 bases, leaving 3 bases of the junction unmatched. The germline V gene has CDR1 SNHLY and CDR2 FYNNEI. CDR3 size: 14 residues. The CDR3 loop reads CASSVDRGTEKLFF. The CDR3 DNA sequence: TGTGCCAGCAGTGTGGACAGGGGGACTGAAAAACTGTTTTTT.

The chain is built from TRBV2 and TRBJ1-5; TRBD1 is a possible D gene (5 bases). The CDR3 spans 12 residues. The germline CDR1 and CDR2 sequences are SNHLY and FYNNEI. Trimming left V 11 bases short and J 3 bases short, with 11 bases between. Here the CDR3 reads CAGRQPNQPQHF. CDR3 DNA: TGTGCCGGTAGACAGCCCAATCAGCCCCAGCATTTT.

The chain couples TRBV5-4 to TRBJ1-2; D is unclear. The CDR3 has 15 amino acids. Germline-derived CDR1 and CDR2 are SGHNT and YYREEE (reference sequence). Trimming stripped 0 bases from V and 8 bases from J, with 17 bases between. CDR3 loop: CASSLGGGLGSGYTF. The CDR3 DNA reads as TGTGCCAGCAGCTTGGGTGGAGGGCTCGGTTCGGGCTACACCTTC.

J is TRBJ2-2 and V is TRBV5-1, with a tentative D call TRBD1 (5 bases). The CDR3 has 15 amino acids. V was trimmed by 4 bases and J by 0 bases, leaving 10 bases between them. Germline CDR1 and CDR2: SGHRS and YFSETQ. CDR3: CASSPGATNTGELFF. CDR3 nucleotides: TGCGCCAGCAGCCCTGGGGCAACGAACACCGGGGAGCTGTTTTTT.

The chain employs TRBV4-1 and TRBJ1-4; a weak D match, TRBD1 (6 bases). Germline CDR1 MGHRA, CDR2 YSYEKL. Between the trimmed V and J ends, which lost 2 bases and 5 bases, there was a span of 12 bases. This CDR3 has 15 residues. The CDR3 is CASSQSGTSNEKLFF. The CDR3 DNA reads TGCGCCAGCAGCCAATCGGGGACAAGCAATGAAAAACTGTTTTTT.

This chain uses TRBV5-6 with TRBJ1-1, with D possibly matching TRBD1 (5 bases). V lost 4 bases and J lost 4, with 17 bases in between. Germline CDR1 reads SGHDT; CDR2 reads YYEEEE. There are 15 residues in the CDR3. In DNA form, the CDR3 reads TGTGCCAGCAGCGTGGGCGGAGGGGACCCCACTGAAGCTTTCTTT. Its translation is CASSVGGGDPTEAFF.

The chain is built from TRBV7-3 and TRBJ2-2; 7 bases are a match to TRBD1. V shed 5 bases, J shed 5 bases, and the junction held 5 bases outside the gene matches. In germline, CDR1 is SGHTA, CDR2 FQGTGA. The CDR3 runs 14 residues. The CDR3 sequence: CASSRQGSTGELFF. CDR3 DNA: TGTGCCAGCAGCCGACAGGGTAGTACCGGGGAGCTGTTTTTT.

The chain recombines TRBV5-4 with TRBJ2-1; 8 bases are shared with TRBD1. V was clipped by 4 bases and J by 8 bases; unmatched bases: 5. CDR3 length equals 13 residues. Germline loops: CDR1 SGHNT, CDR2 YYREEE (reference sequence). CDR3 nucleotide sequence: TGTGCCAGCAGCAAAGACAGGGGCTATGAGCAGTTCTTC. Residues: CASSKDRGYEQFF.

This clone was observed a few times. V is TRBV7-3 and J is TRBJ1-2; a weak D match, TRBD1 (6 bases). The CDR3 has 12 residues. V lost 5 bases to trimming and J lost 8 bases, with 12 bases between them. Germline CDR1 and CDR2: SGHTA and FQGTGA. The CDR3 reads CASSPGTRGYTF. CDR3 in DNA: TGTGCCAGCAGCCCAGGGACACGGGGCTACACCTTC.

In this sample, this clone turned up once. This sequence joins TRBV11-1 and TRBJ2-5; D is undetermined. Germline V gene sequence: CDR1 SGHAT, CDR2 FQDESV (reference sequence). The CDR3 loop spans 12 amino acids. V was shortened by 1 base and J by 4 bases, with 4 bases between the two germline ends. The CDR3 protein is CASSLDGETQYF. The CDR3 nucleotides are TGTGCCAGCAGCTTAGACGGAGAGACCCAGTACTTC.

The V gene is TRBV11-2, the J gene TRBJ2-7, with D perhaps matching TRBD2 (7 bases). Germline CDR1 SGHAT, CDR2 FQNNGV. This CDR3 has 17 amino acids. V gave up 6 bases and J gave up 2 bases, with 23 bases separating them. In nucleotides, the CDR3 is TGTGCCAGCAGTTATTCAACAGGGAGGGTTCGCCCCTACGAGCAGTACTTC. It specifies CASSYSTGRVRPYEQYF.